This T cell receptor (beta chain) was documented in a study of shared clonotypes between healthy human individuals. Study results and limitations: The four-donor shared clonotypes exceeded non-shared clonotypes in generation probability, with non-shared ones scoring lower.

TCRdb keeps only in-frame clones here, not all; method: immunoSEQ multiplex PCR. The sample consists of about 680,000 clones, around 72% of them appearing once. None of the donors, who were healthy HIV-negative adults, had recently had acute infections or vaccinations. In regard to this clone: What it binds is unknown.

Germline loops: CDR1 MNHEY, CDR2 SMNVEV (reference sequence). Unmatched junction bases numbered 4, after V lost 5 bases and J lost 3 bases. This CDR3 spans 14 amino acids. The sample consisted of memory CD4+ T cells sorted from blood. Subset noted: CD45RA-negative fraction. The receptor was derived from a woman aged 30 to 39 in good health. V is TRBV27 and J is TRBJ1-2, with TRBD1 matching 9 bases. The CDR3 DNA follows: TGTGCCAGCAGTCAACGACAGGGGGACTATGGCTACACCTTC. This translates into CASSQRQGDYGYTF.